The 11 T cell receptor beta chains below were found in one sample sequenced in a study of Graves' ophthalmopathy and Graves' hyperthyroidism. The authors amplified TCR beta CDR3 regions from RNA transcripts. An initial RT-PCR round employing HTBI primers preceded a second-round multiplex PCR. In TCRdb, the multiplex PCR reads were re-called with MiXCR into one record per CDR3 protein. This table holds just over 600,000 distinct CDR3 sequences, about 24% found once. Sequences were obtained from peripheral blood. The receptors derive from a woman aged 18-35 years with stable Graves' hyperthyroidism. Some clones in this sample may be carry-over from other donors' samples.

The chain carries TRBV5-5 and TRBJ1-3; the D is unclear. V was trimmed by 4 bases and J by 7 bases, leaving 12 bases between them. CDR1 is SGHKS, CDR2 YYEKEE, per germline (reference sequence). The CDR3 consists of 13 residues. For the CDR3, the DNA is TGTGCCAGCAGCCCACCGACGGTTAACACCATATATTTT. This gives the protein CASSPPTVNTIYF. The full variable domain, completed using reference TRBV5-5 and TRBJ1-3, is DAGVTQSPTHLIKTRGQQVTLRCSPISGHKSVSWYQQVLGQGPQFIFQYYEKEERGRGNFPDRFSARQFPNYSSELNVNALLLGDSALYLCASSPPTVNTIYFGEGSWLTVV.

This clonotype was seen many times. V gene TRBV20-1 combines with J gene TRBJ1-3; TRBD1 agrees at 7 bases. This CDR3 is 17 amino acids long. Germline V gives CDR1 DFQATT, CDR2 SNEGSKA (reference sequence). The junction had 10 bases not matched to a gene; V was cut back by 0 bases and J by 2 bases. CDR3 bases: TGCAGTGCTAGAGATGCCCGACAGGGTATTGCTGGAAACACCATATATTTT. As protein: CSARDARQGIAGNTIYF.

This clonotype was picked up many times. This chain connects TRBV9 to TRBJ1-1; D possibly corresponds to TRBD1 (5 bases). In germline, CDR1 is SGDLS, CDR2 YYNGEE. This CDR3 has 14 residues. Trimming pared 0 bases from V and 1 base from J, leaving 7 bases between. The CDR3 DNA reads TGTGCCAGCAGCGTAGCGCAGGGGAACACTGAAGCTTTCTTT. This codes for CASSVAQGNTEAFF.

This clonotype showed up many times. The chain couples TRBV5-1 to TRBJ1-6, with TRBD1 identical over 8 bases. Germline trimming cut 1 base from V and 10 bases from J; bases unmatched to any gene: 7. CDR3 size: 15 residues. Germline CDR1 and CDR2: SGHRS and YFSETQ. The CDR3 is CASSLSGGLSSPLHF. As DNA, the CDR3 is TGCGCCAGCAGCTTGTCAGGGGGCCTCTCGTCACCCCTCCACTTT.

This clonotype was seen ten or more times. The chain couples TRBV6-5 to TRBJ1-2; D call uncertain. Trimming shortened V by 6 bases and J by 5 bases, and 13 bases separated the two germline ends. The CDR3 has 13 residues. Germline V gene lookup returns CDR1 MNHEY and CDR2 SVGAGI. The CDR3 region is CASRRVGFYGYTF. The CDR3 DNA follows: TGTGCCAGCAGACGTGTGGGATTTTATGGCTACACCTTC.

CDR3 protein: CASSPSPVDTDTQYF. The CDR3 nucleotides are TGTGCCAGCAGTCCCTCCCCGGTAGACACAGATACGCAGTATTTT. The V gene is TRBV28, the J gene TRBJ2-3; D gene ambiguous. Trimming shortened V by 5 bases and J by 2 bases, and 14 bases separated the two germline ends. Germline lookup yields CDR1 MDHEN and CDR2 SYDVKM. CDR3 length equals 15 residues. The variable domain in full, with the rest retrieved from reference TRBV28 and TRBJ2-3, is DVKVTQSSRYLVKRTGEKVFLECVQDMDHENMFWYRQDPGLGLRLIYFSYDVKMKEKGDIPEGYSVSREKKERFSLILESASTNQTSMYLCASSPSPVDTDTQYFGPGTRLTVL.

This clonotype was counted between two and nine times. The chain links TRBV5-5 to TRBJ2-2, with TRBD2 matching over 7 bases. V was clipped by 4 bases and J by 6 bases; unmatched bases: 9. Looked up from germline, CDR1 is SGHKS and CDR2 is YYEKEE (reference sequence). This CDR3 has 15 residues. Here the CDR3 DNA reads TGTGCCAGCAGCCCGAGTTTGGGGGGGGCCGGGGAGCTGTTTTTT. It yields the protein CASSPSLGGAGELFF.

The table lists this clonotype with many counts. CDR3 DNA sequence: TGCAGTGCTAGAGATGAGGAAATCTCTAACTATGGCTACACCTTC. It specifies CSARDEEISNYGYTF. This chain joins TRBV20-1 and TRBJ1-2, with D uncertain. The CDR3 totals 15 residues. Germline V lookup: CDR1 DFQATT, CDR2 SNEGSKA (reference sequence). The V and J ends lost 0 bases and 0 bases respectively, with 11 bases between them.

This clonotype was detected only a few times. The chain employs TRBV20-1 and TRBJ1-1; perhaps TRBD1 as D (5 bases). V was trimmed by 4 bases and J by 0 bases, leaving 9 bases between them. Per the germline V gene, CDR1 is DFQATT and CDR2 is SNEGSKA (reference sequence). The CDR3 covers 13 residues. In DNA, the CDR3 is TGCAGTGCTACAGGGCACATGAACACTGAAGCTTTCTTT. It codes for CSATGHMNTEAFF.

This clonotype was counted many times. This chain links TRBV29-1 with TRBJ1-2, with TRBD1 as a possible D gene (6 bases). Germline V CDR1 and CDR2: SQVTM, ANQGSEA. Trimming shortened V by 5 bases and J by 5 bases, and 18 bases separated the two germline ends. The CDR3 runs 14 residues. The CDR3, as DNA: TGCAGCGTTAGCAGGGGTCTCGACCTATATGGCTACACCTTC. Its protein product is CSVSRGLDLYGYTF.

This clonotype was seen many times. The gene calls are TRBV11-3 and TRBJ2-7; 16 nucleotides line up with TRBD2. V lost 7 bases and J lost 1; bases outside the gene matches: 10. Germline V CDR1 and CDR2: SGHNT, YENEEA. The CDR3 covers 18 residues. CDR3 protein: CASTKRGLAGGGSYEQYF. The CDR3 DNA follows: TGTGCCAGCACCAAACGGGGACTAGCGGGAGGGGGATCCTACGAGCAGTACTTC.